One sample yielded the 28 T cell receptor beta chains listed below, sequenced in a study of blood T cell repertoires in COVID-19. Clones were read by immunoSEQ multiplex PCR, and TCRdb kept only the in-frame ones, dropping some. The sample carries 15,000 to 20,000 clones, roughly 80% recorded once. The sequencing sample was made of peripheral blood. The receptors were gathered from a man in his sixties with active or convalescent COVID-19.

The chain links TRBV5-1 to TRBJ2-5, with D uncertain. The CDR3 consists of 15 residues. The germline V and J ends were trimmed by 1 base and 3 bases, with 13 bases remaining between them. Germline values: CDR1 SGHRS, CDR2 YFSETQ. The CDR3 loop reads CASSLIPGAEETQYF. CDR3 sequence (DNA): TGCGCCAGCAGCTTGATTCCAGGCGCAGAAGAGACCCAGTACTTC.

The chain recombines TRBV5-6 with TRBJ1-2; no firm D call. The CDR3 consists of 13 residues. V was trimmed by 4 bases and J by 7 bases, leaving 14 bases between them. The germline V gene has CDR1 SGHDT and CDR2 YYEEEE. The DNA for the CDR3 is TGTGCCAGCAGCCCCGGGAGCCGACTTGGCTACACCTTC. Translated, it gives CASSPGSRLGYTF.

Concerning this clone: Other nucleotide sequences in the sample specify the same CDR3. The chain joins TRBV11-2 to TRBJ2-7, with 14 bases lining up with TRBD2. The germline gives CDR1 SGHAT, CDR2 FQNNGV. Unmatched junction bases numbered 3, after V lost 1 base and J lost 4 bases. The CDR3 is made up of 16 amino acids. CDR3 in amino acids: CASSLGLAGGGYEQYF. The CDR3 nucleotides read TGTGCCAGCAGCTTAGGACTAGCGGGGGGGGGATACGAGCAGTACTTC.

The rearrangement joins TRBV6-6 to TRBJ2-6, with 8 nucleotides matching TRBD1. This CDR3 region has 17 residues. Germline CDR1 reads MNHNY; CDR2 reads SVGAGI (reference sequence). The V gene end was trimmed by 5 bases and the J gene end by 0 bases; junction bases not matched to a gene: 6. DNA for the CDR3: TGTGCCAGCAGTCCATTCGGACAGGGCTCTGGGGCCAACGTCCTGACTTTC. Protein sequence: CASSPFGQGSGANVLTF.

The V gene is TRBV1, the J gene TRBJ2-7; TRBD2 is the table's D call, not checked against the DNA. TRBV1 is classified as a pseudogene. The CDR3 spans 12 residues. The CDR3 protein is CTSNASGYEQYF. The DNA for the CDR3 is TGCACCAGCAACGCTAGCGGCTACGAGCAGTACTTC.

This clone was counted only a few times. V and J are TRBV27 and TRBJ1-6; TRBD1 matches 7 bases. Germline trimming cut 6 bases from V and 5 bases from J; bases unmatched to any gene: 1. Looked up from germline, CDR1 is MNHEY and CDR2 is SMNVEV (reference sequence). This CDR3 contains 13 residues. CDR3 sequence (DNA): TGTGCCAGCAGGACAGGGAATAATTCACCCCTCCACTTT. It encodes CASRTGNNSPLHF.

The chain employs TRBV24-1 and TRBJ1-1; 7 bases are a match to TRBD1. The CDR3 is 13 amino acids. The V segment lost 5 bases and the J segment 4 bases; nucleotides outside the gene matches: 3. Germline loops: CDR1 KGHDR, CDR2 SFDVKD. This CDR3 is CATSGHRGTEAFF. The CDR3 coding sequence is TGTGCCACCAGTGGCCACAGGGGCACTGAAGCTTTCTTT.

This chain connects TRBV5-4 to TRBJ2-1; 10 bases are shared with TRBD1. Germline V gene sequence: CDR1 SGHNT, CDR2 YYREEE (reference sequence). The CDR3 sequence is 16 residues long. V gave up 4 bases and J gave up 7 bases; unmatched junction bases: 11. The CDR3 is CASSRRGTGATNEQFF. DNA for the CDR3: TGTGCCAGCAGCCGGCGTGGGACAGGGGCCACTAATGAGCAGTTCTTC.

The rearrangement uses TRBV3-1 (or the pseudogene TRBV3-2) and TRBJ1-2, with D perhaps TRBD1 (6 bases). Trimming pared 1 base from V and 0 bases from J, leaving 9 bases between. The germline gives CDR1 LGHDT, CDR2 YNNKEL (reference sequence). The CDR3 is made up of 15 amino acids. CDR3 in amino acids: CASSQGTVANYGYTF. CDR3 coding DNA: TGTGCCAGCAGCCAAGGGACAGTAGCTAACTATGGCTACACCTTC.

The V and J genes are TRBV2 and TRBJ2-4; a possible D gene is TRBD1 (5 bases). V was clipped by 8 bases and J by 3 bases, with 20 bases between them. The CDR3 loop spans 16 amino acids. Per germline, CDR1 SNHLY and CDR2 FYNNEI. The CDR3 DNA reads as TGTGCCAGCGGCCAACCCACAGGAAGGGTCAAAAACATTCAGTACTTC. Translated: CASGQPTGRVKNIQYF.

The chain links TRBV28 to TRBJ2-5; TRBD1 is a possible D gene (5 bases). CDR1 MDHEN and CDR2 SYDVKM come from the germline V gene. The V end was cut by 6 bases, the J end by 1 base, with 9 bases between. CDR3 length: 13 residues. DNA for the CDR3: TGTGCCAGCAGAGGGGCGTCCCAAGAGACCCAGTACTTC. Amino acids: CASRGASQETQYF. Full variable domain (remainder filled in from reference TRBV28 and TRBJ2-5): DVKVTQSSRYLVKRTGEKVFLECVQDMDHENMFWYRQDPGLGLRLIYFSYDVKMKEKGDIPEGYSVSREKKERFSLILESASTNQTSMYLCASRGASQETQYFGPGTRLLVL.

Here the CDR3 reads CASSETSGSTDTQYF. Written as DNA, the CDR3 is TGTGCCAGCAGCGAGACTAGCGGATCCACAGATACGCAGTATTTT. V and J are TRBV9 and TRBJ2-3; 9 bases line up with TRBD2. The trim removed 3 bases at V and 2 bases at J, leaving 4 bases unmatched. CDR1 and CDR2 (germline): SGDLS, YYNGEE. This CDR3 has 15 amino acids.

This clone has more than one count but fewer than ten. This chain uses TRBV5-1 with TRBJ1-6, with no clear D. The V and J ends lost 0 bases and 10 bases respectively, with 14 bases between them. The CDR3 runs 15 residues. Germline values: CDR1 SGHRS, CDR2 YFSETQ. The DNA for the CDR3 is TGCGCCAGCAGCTTGGTGGGAGGAAGAGACTCACCCCTCCACTTT. This sequence encodes CASSLVGGRDSPLHF.

This clone was picked up a small number of times. The rearrangement joins TRBV6-1 to TRBJ1-2; D might be TRBD1 (6 bases). Germline CDR1 reads MNHNS; CDR2 reads SASEGT. V lost 3 bases and J 8 bases, leaving 19 bases between the germline ends. This CDR3 has 15 residues. As DNA, the CDR3 is TGTGCCAGCAGTGACAGGGCAAGGGCAGGGGTAGGCTACACCTTC. Residues: CASSDRARAGVGYTF.

In this sample, this clone turned up once. V usage is TRBV12-3 or TRBV12-4 and J usage is TRBJ1-2; unclear D gene. V lost 7 bases and J 5 bases, leaving 8 bases between the germline ends. The CDR3 covers 11 residues. CDR3 in DNA: TGTGCCAGCACCCGAGGGTATGGCTACACCTTC. Translation gives CASTRGYGYTF.

This sequence joins TRBV9 and TRBJ1-2; D not certain. V was trimmed by 0 bases and J by 4 bases, leaving 13 bases between them. The CDR3 spans 15 residues. Germline values: CDR1 SGDLS, CDR2 YYNGEE. Written as DNA, the CDR3 is TGTGCCAGCAGCGTAGAGGGAGCAGGCCTCTATGGCTACACCTTC. Translated, it gives CASSVEGAGLYGYTF.

The chain has TRBV9 and TRBJ2-1; 10 nucleotides align to TRBD2. The CDR3 is 17 amino acids. V trimming: 4 bases; J trimming: 7 bases; junction bases outside the gene matches: 14. Per the germline V gene, CDR1 is SGDLS and CDR2 is YYNGEE. As DNA, the CDR3 is TGTGCCAGCAGCTTAAGAAGGGAGCGGGAGGGCCGTAATGAGCAGTTCTTC. Its protein product is CASSLRREREGRNEQFF. The full variable domain, completed using reference TRBV9 and TRBJ2-1, is DSGVTQTPKHLITATGQRVTLRCSPRSGDLSVYWYQQSLDQGLQFLIQYYNGEERAKGNILERFSAQQFPDLHSELNLSSLELGDSALYFCASSLRREREGRNEQFFGPGTRLTVL.

This clone came up a few times. The chain has TRBV5-1 and TRBJ2-1; D is perhaps TRBD1 (6 bases). Germline V gene data show CDR1 as SGHRS and CDR2 as YFSETQ. CDR3 length: 14 residues. Deletions cut 0 bases from V and 3 bases from J, with 7 bases between. DNA for the CDR3: TGCGCCAGCAGCTTGGACAGGGTCTACAATGAGCAGTTCTTC. Its translation is CASSLDRVYNEQFF. Using reference TRBV5-1 and TRBJ2-1 for the parts outside the CDR3, the full variable domain is KAGVTQTPRYLIKTRGQQVTLSCSPISGHRSVSWYQQTPGQGLQFLFEYFSETQRNKGNFPGRFSGRQFSNSRSEMNVSTLELGDSALYLCASSLDRVYNEQFFGPGTRLTVL.

This clone counts as medium-sized. CDR3 sequence reads: CASSSSVAIETQYF. In DNA, the CDR3 is TGTGCCAGCAGCTCCTCGGTCGCGATTGAGACCCAGTACTTC. This chain joins TRBV5-4 and TRBJ2-5; no reliable D call. There are 14 residues in the CDR3. V dropped 3 bases and J dropped 5 bases, with 14 bases sitting between them. Germline CDR1 reads SGHNT; CDR2 reads YYREEE (reference sequence).

V is TRBV5-4 and J is TRBJ2-2; D unclear. The V gene's germline CDR1 is SGHNT and CDR2 YYREEE (reference sequence). The germline V and J ends were trimmed by 4 bases and 0 bases, with 7 bases remaining between them. The CDR3 is 14 residues long. The CDR3 protein is CASSDISNTGELFF. As DNA, the CDR3 is TGTGCCAGCAGCGACATATCGAACACCGGGGAGCTGTTTTTT.

This rearrangement joins TRBV6-2 or TRBV6-3 to TRBJ2-5; D perhaps matches TRBD2 (5 bases). The CDR3 is 15 amino acids. V was clipped by 2 bases and J by 2 bases, with 12 bases between them. Germline loops: CDR1 MNHEY, CDR2 SVGEGT. DNA for the CDR3: TGTGCCAGCAGTTACGACAAAACGGGGCAAGAGACCCAGTACTTC. It specifies CASSYDKTGQETQYF.

The V and J genes are TRBV7-2 and TRBJ1-5; no clear D gene. CDR3 length equals 15 residues. Looked up from germline, CDR1 is SGHTA and CDR2 is FQGNSA. The V gene lost 5 bases and the J gene lost 1 base, with 12 bases spanning the gap. The CDR3 is CASSLNLNSNQPQHF. As DNA, the CDR3 is TGTGCCAGCAGCCTCAACTTGAACAGCAATCAGCCCCAGCATTTT. Full variable domain (outside the CDR3, taken from reference TRBV7-2 and TRBJ1-5): GAGVSQSPSNKVTEKGKDVELRCDPISGHTALYWYRQSLGQGLEFLIYFQGNSAPDKSGLPSDRFSAERTGGSVSTLTIQRTQQEDSAVYLCASSLNLNSNQPQHFGDGTRLSIL.

The rearrangement uses TRBV4-1 and TRBJ2-3; unclear D gene. The length of the CDR3 is 14 residues. Per germline, CDR1 MGHRA and CDR2 YSYEKL. The V gene lost 0 bases and the J gene lost 3 bases, with 7 bases spanning the gap. The CDR3 reads CASSQDGFTDTQYF. As DNA, the CDR3 is TGCGCCAGCAGCCAAGACGGGTTTACAGATACGCAGTATTTT.

This clone was seen a few times. This chain connects TRBV2 to TRBJ1-5; D is perhaps TRBD1 (5 bases). This CDR3 spans 14 amino acids. Germline assignment: CDR1 SNHLY and CDR2 FYNNEI. The germline V and J ends were trimmed by 3 bases and 3 bases, with 9 bases remaining between them. CDR3 loop: CASSDVQANQPQHF. The CDR3 bases are TGTGCCAGCAGTGATGTACAGGCCAATCAGCCCCAGCATTTT.

The V and J genes are TRBV4-1 and TRBJ2-5; 10 nucleotides agree with TRBD1. V shed 4 bases and J 5 bases; nucleotides not matched to a gene: 4. The CDR3 totals 14 residues. Germline CDR1 is MGHRA and CDR2 is YSYEKL. CDR3 sequence reads: CASSRQGAGETQYF. CDR3 in DNA: TGCGCCAGCAGCCGACAGGGGGCTGGGGAGACCCAGTACTTC.

This chain connects TRBV11-3 to TRBJ1-3; tentative D call: TRBD1 (6 bases). The CDR3 is 14 amino acids. V lost 10 bases and J 0 bases, leaving 13 bases between the germline ends. Per germline, CDR1 SGHNT and CDR2 YENEEA. The DNA for the CDR3 is TGTGCCACCTCCAGGGGCTACTCTGGAAACACCATATATTTT. Amino acid sequence: CATSRGYSGNTIYF. The full variable domain, completed using reference TRBV11-3 and TRBJ1-3, is EAGVVQSPRYKIIEKKQPVAFWCNPISGHNTLYWYLQNLGQGPELLIRYENEEAVDDSQLPKDRFSAERLKGVDSTLKIQPAELGDSAVYLCATSRGYSGNTIYFGEGSWLTVV.

As for this clone: Other DNA sequences in this sample translate to the same CDR3. CDR3: CASSPDRSTDTQYF. The CDR3 nucleotides read TGTGCCAGCTCACCGGACAGAAGCACAGATACGCAGTATTTT. This chain joins TRBV18 and TRBJ2-3; D may be TRBD1 (6 bases). Trimming took off 3 bases at V and 0 bases at J, with 7 bases between the two ends. Germline CDR1 KGHSH, CDR2 LQKENI. CDR3 length: 14 amino acids.

The chain combines TRBV19 with TRBJ1-4; unclear D gene. The germline V gene encodes CDR1 LNHDA and CDR2 SQIVND (reference sequence). The CDR3 loop spans 16 amino acids. V shed 1 base and J shed 5 bases, with 14 bases lying between them. DNA for the CDR3: TGTGCCAGTAGTATAGGCTCCGGTCGAGGGAATGAAAAACTGTTTTTT. Its protein product is CASSIGSGRGNEKLFF. Full variable domain (remainder filled in from reference TRBV19 and TRBJ1-4): DGGITQSPKYLFRKEGQNVTLSCEQNLNHDAMYWYRQDPGQGLRLIYYSQIVNDFQKGDIAEGYSVSREKKESFPLTVTSAQKNPTAFYLCASSIGSGRGNEKLFFGSGTQLSVL.